This TCR beta chain was documented in a study of stem cell transplantation in POMP-related autoinflammatory disease. Whole-study context: DNA chimerism showed 100% graft donor engraftment of neutrophils and platelets through one year.

Sequenced by immunoSEQ multiplex PCR; TCRdb stores in-frame clones only, minus some. Among some 68,000 clones, roughly 93% were seen once, and the ten largest hold 0.6% to 0.8%. The CDR3 extends over 14 amino acids. J was trimmed by 6 bases and V by 7 bases; bases with no gene match: 9. Germline CDR1 is MDHEN and CDR2 is SYDVKM. The TCR was taken from a human patient with POMP-related autoinflammation and immune dysregulation (PRAID). The graft donor may be the source of some T cells. Source: CD4+ T cells from PBMCs, taken after stem cell transplantation. The chain is built from TRBV28 and TRBJ1-2, with 9 bases lining up with TRBD1. The CDR3 reads CASTVEQGANGYTF. CDR3 DNA sequence: TGTGCCAGCACCGTCGAACAGGGGGCTAATGGCTACACCTTC.